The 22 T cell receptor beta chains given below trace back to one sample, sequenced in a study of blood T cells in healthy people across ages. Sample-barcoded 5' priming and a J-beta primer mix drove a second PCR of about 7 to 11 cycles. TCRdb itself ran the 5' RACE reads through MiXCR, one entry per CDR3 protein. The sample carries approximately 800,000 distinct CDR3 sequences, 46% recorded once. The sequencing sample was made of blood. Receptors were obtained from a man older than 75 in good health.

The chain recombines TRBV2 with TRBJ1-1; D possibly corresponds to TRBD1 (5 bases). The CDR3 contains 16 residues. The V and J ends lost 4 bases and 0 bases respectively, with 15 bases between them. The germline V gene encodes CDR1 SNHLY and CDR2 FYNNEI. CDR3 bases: TGTGCCAGCAGTGCTCTGGGGGATTTATTGAACACTGAAGCTTTCTTT. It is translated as CASSALGDLLNTEAFF.

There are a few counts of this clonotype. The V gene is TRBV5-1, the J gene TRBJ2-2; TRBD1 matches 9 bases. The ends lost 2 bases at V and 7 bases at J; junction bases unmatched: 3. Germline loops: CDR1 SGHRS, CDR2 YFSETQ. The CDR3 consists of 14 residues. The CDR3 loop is CASSLQGAGGELFF. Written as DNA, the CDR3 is TGCGCCAGCAGCTTACAGGGGGCCGGCGGGGAGCTGTTTTTT.

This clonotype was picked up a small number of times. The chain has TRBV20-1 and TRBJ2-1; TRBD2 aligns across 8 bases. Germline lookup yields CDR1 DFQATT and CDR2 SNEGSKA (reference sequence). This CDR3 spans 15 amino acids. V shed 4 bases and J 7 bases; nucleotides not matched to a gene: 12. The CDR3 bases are TGCAGTGCTATCGCGGGAGGAGCGAGTATAAATGAGCAGTTCTTC. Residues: CSAIAGGASINEQFF.

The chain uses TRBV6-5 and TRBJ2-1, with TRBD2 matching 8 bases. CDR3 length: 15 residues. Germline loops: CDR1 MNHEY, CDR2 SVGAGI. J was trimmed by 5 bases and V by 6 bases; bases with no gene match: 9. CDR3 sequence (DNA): TGTGCCAGCAGGCCGACCAGCGGGAGAAACAATGAGCAGTTCTTC. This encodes CASRPTSGRNNEQFF.

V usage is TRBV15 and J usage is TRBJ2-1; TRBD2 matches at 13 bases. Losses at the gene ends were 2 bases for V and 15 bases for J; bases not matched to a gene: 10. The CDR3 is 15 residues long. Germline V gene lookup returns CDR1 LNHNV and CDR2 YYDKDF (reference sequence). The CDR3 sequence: CATSRTGTSGAPPFF. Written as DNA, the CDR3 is TGTGCCACCAGCAGAACCGGGACTAGCGGGGCCCCTCCGTTCTTC.

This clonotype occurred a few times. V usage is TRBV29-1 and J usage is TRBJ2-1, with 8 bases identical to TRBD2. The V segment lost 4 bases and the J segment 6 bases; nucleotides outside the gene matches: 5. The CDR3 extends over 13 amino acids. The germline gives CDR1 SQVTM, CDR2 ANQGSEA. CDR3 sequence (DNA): TGCAGCGTTGCCGGGACTAGAGGCAATGAGCAGTTCTTC. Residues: CSVAGTRGNEQFF.

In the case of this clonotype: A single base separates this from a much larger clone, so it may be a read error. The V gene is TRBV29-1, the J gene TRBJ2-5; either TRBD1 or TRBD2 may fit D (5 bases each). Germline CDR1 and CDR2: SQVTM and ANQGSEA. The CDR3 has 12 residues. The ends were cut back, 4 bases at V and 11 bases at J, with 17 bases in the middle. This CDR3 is CSVAPGRFEQYF. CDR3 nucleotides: TGCAGCGTTGCCCCGGGACGTTTTGAGCAGTACTTC.

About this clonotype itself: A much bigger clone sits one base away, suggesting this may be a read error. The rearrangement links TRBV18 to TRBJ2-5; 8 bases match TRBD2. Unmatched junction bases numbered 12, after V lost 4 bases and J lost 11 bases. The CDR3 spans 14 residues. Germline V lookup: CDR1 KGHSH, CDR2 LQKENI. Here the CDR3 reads CASSRSSGLNEQYF. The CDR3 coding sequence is TGTGCCAGCTCACGGTCTAGCGGGTTAAATGAGCAGTACTTC.

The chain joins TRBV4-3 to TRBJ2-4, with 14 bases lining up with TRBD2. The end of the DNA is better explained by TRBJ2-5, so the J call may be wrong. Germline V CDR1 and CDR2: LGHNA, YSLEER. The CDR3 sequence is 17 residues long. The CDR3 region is CASSQDRLAGGRETQYF. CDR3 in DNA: TGCGCCAGCAGCCAAGATCGACTAGCGGGGGGGCGAGAGACCCAGTACTTC.

The CDR3 nucleotides are TGCAGTGCTAGAGAAGGGGGAGTTAAGGGTAATGAGCAGTTCTTC. It specifies CSAREGGVKGNEQFF. The V and J genes are TRBV20-1 and TRBJ2-1; D is possibly TRBD1 (6 bases). The germline V gene encodes CDR1 DFQATT and CDR2 SNEGSKA (reference sequence). The CDR3 spans 15 residues. The V gene lost 0 bases and the J gene lost 7 bases, with 16 bases spanning the gap.

The CDR3 bases are TGTGCCAGCAGCCAAGAATGGGTGCTAGCGGGAGGAGGGAGCACAGATACGCAGTATTTT. Translation gives CASSQEWVLAGGGSTDTQYF. The V gene is TRBV4-2, the J gene TRBJ2-3; 11 bases are a match to TRBD2. Per germline, CDR1 LGHNA and CDR2 YNFKEQ. CDR3 length: 20 residues. V shed 0 bases and J 0 bases; nucleotides not matched to a gene: 11.

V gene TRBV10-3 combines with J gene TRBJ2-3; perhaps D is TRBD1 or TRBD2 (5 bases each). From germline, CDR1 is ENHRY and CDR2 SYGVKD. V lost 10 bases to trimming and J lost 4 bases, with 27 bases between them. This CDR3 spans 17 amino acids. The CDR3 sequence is CATKAMEVGRVPDTQYF. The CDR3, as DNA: TGTGCCACCAAGGCCATGGAGGTTGGCAGGGTGCCAGATACGCAGTATTTT.

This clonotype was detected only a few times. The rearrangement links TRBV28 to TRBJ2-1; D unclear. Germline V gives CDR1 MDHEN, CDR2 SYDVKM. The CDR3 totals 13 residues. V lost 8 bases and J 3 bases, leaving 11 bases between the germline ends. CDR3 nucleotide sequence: TGTGCCAGCGACGACGCTCACTACAATGAGCAGTTCTTC. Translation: CASDDAHYNEQFF.

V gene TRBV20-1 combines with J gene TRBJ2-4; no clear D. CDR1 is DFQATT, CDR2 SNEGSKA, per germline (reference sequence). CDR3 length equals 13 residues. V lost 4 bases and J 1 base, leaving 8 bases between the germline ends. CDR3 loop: CSAMWRAKNIQYF. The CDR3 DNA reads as TGCAGTGCTATGTGGCGGGCCAAAAACATTCAGTACTTC.

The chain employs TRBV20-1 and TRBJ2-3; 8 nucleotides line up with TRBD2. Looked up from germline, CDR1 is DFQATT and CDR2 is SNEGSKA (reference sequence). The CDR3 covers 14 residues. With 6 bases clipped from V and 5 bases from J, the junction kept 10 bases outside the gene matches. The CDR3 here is CSAQAGEPGDTQYF. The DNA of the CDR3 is TGCAGTGCCCAAGCGGGAGAGCCTGGAGATACGCAGTATTTT.

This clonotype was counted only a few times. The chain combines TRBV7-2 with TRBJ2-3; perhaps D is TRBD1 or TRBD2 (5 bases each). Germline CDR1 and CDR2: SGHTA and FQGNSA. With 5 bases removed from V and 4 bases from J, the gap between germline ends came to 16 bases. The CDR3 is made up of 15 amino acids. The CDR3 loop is CASSMGPVRADTQYF. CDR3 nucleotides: TGTGCCAGCAGCATGGGACCCGTTAGGGCAGATACGCAGTATTTT.

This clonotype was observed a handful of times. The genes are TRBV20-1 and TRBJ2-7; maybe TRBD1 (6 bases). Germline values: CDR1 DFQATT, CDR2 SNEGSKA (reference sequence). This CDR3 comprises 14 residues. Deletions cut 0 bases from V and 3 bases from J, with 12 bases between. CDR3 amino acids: CSARDSAGVYEQYF. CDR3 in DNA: TGCAGTGCTAGAGATTCGGCAGGGGTCTACGAGCAGTACTTC.

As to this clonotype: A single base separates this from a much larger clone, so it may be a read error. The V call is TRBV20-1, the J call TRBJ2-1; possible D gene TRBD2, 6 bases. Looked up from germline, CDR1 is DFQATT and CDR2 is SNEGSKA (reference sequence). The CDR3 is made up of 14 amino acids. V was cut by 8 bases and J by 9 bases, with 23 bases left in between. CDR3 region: CSPGGEARLSEQFF. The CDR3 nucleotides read TGCAGTCCCGGTGGGGAGGCGAGGTTGAGTGAGCAGTTCTTC.

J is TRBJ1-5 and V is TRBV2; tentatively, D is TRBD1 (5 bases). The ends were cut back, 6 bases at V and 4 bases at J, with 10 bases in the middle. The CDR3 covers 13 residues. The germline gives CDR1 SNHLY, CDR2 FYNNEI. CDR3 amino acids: CASSGGFNQPQHF. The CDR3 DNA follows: TGTGCCAGCAGCGGGGGATTTAATCAGCCCCAGCATTTT.

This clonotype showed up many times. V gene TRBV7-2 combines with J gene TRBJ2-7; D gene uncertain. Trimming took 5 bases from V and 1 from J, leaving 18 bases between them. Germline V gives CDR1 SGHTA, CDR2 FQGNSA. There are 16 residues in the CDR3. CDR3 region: CASSPPPSQGSYEQYF. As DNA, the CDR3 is TGTGCCAGCAGCCCACCACCTTCACAAGGGTCCTACGAGCAGTACTTC.

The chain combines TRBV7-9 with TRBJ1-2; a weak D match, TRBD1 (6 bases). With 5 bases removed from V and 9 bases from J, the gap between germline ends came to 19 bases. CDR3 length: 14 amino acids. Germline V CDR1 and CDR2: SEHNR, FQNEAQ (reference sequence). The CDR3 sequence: CASSGISTGNSYTF. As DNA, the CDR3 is TGTGCCAGCAGCGGGATATCAACAGGGAATAGCTACACCTTC.

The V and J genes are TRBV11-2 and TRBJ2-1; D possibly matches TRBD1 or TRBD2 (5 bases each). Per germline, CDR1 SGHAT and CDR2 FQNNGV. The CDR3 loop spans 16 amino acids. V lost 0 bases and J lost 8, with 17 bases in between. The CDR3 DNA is TGTGCCAGCAGCTTAGAGGTGGGACCGGCAGGCGATGAGCAGTTCTTC. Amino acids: CASSLEVGPAGDEQFF. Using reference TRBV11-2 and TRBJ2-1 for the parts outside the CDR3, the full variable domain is EAGVAQSPRYKIIEKRQSVAFWCNPISGHATLYWYQQILGQGPKLLIQFQNNGVVDDSQLPKDRFSAERLKGVDSTLKIQPAKLEDSAVYLCASSLEVGPAGDEQFFGPGTRLTVL.